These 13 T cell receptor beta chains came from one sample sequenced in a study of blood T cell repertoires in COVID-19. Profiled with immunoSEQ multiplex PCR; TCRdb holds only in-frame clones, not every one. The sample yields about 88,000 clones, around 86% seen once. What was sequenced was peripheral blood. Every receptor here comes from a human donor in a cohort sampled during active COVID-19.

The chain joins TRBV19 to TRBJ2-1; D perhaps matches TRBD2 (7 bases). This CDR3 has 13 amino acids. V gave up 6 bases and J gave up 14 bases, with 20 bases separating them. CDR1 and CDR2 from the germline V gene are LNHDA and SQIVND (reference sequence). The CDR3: CASSPEEGGPKFF. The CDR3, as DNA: TGTGCCAGTAGCCCAGAGGAGGGGGGGCCCAAGTTCTTC. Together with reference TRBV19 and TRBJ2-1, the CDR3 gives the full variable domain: DGGITQSPKYLFRKEGQNVTLSCEQNLNHDAMYWYRQDPGQGLRLIYYSQIVNDFQKGDIAEGYSVSREKKESFPLTVTSAQKNPTAFYLCASSPEEGGPKFFGPGTRLTVL.

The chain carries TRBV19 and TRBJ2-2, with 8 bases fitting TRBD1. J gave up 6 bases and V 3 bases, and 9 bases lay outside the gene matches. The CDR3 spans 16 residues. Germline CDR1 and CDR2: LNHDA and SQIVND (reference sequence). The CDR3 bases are TGTGCCAGTAGTATGTACAGGGGGACAGGACCCGGGGAGCTGTTTTTT. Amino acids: CASSMYRGTGPGELFF.

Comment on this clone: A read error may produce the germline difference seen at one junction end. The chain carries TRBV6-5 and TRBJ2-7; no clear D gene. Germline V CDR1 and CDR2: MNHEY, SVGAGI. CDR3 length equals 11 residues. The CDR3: CASRVDSLPDF. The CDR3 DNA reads TGTGCCAGCAGGGTCGACTCCTTGCCCGACTTC.

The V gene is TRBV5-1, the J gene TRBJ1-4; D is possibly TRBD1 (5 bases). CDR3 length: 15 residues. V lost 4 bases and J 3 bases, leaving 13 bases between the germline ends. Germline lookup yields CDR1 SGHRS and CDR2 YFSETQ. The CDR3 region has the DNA TGCGCCAGCAGCCCGGACTGGGGGGCTAATGAAAAACTGTTTTTT. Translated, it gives CASSPDWGANEKLFF.

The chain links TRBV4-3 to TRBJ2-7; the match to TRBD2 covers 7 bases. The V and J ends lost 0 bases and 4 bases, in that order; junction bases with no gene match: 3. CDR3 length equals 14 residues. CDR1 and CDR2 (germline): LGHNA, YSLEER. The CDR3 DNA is TGCGCCAGCAGCCAAGACCCTAGCGGATACGAGCAGTACTTC. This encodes CASSQDPSGYEQYF.

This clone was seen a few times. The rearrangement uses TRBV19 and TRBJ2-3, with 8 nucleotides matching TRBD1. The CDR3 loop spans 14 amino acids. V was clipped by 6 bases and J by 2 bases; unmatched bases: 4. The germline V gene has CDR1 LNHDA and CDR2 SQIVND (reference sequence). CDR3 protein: CASSGQGNTDTQYF. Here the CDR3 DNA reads TGTGCCAGTAGCGGACAGGGAAACACAGATACGCAGTATTTT.

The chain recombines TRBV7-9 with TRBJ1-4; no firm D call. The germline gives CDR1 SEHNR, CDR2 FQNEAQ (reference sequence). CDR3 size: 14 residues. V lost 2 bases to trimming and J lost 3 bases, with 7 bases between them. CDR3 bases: TGTGCCAGCAGCTTATGGCAGGCTAATGAAAAACTGTTTTTT. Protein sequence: CASSLWQANEKLFF.

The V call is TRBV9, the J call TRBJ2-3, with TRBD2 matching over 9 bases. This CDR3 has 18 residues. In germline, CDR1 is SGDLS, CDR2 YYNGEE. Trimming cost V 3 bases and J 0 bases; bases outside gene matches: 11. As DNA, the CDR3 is TGTGCCAGCAGCGCAAAAGACGCTGGACTAGCGAGCACAGATACGCAGTATTTT. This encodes CASSAKDAGLASTDTQYF.

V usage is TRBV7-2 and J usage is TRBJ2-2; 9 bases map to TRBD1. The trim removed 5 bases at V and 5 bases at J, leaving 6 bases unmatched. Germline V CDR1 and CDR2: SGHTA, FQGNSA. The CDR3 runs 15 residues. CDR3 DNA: TGTGCCAGCAGCACGGACAGGGGCGGAACCGGGGAGCTGTTTTTT. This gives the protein CASSTDRGGTGELFF. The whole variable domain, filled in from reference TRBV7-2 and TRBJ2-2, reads GAGVSQSPSNKVTEKGKDVELRCDPISGHTALYWYRQSLGQGLEFLIYFQGNSAPDKSGLPSDRFSAERTGGSVSTLTIQRTQQEDSAVYLCASSTDRGGTGELFFGEGSRLTVL.

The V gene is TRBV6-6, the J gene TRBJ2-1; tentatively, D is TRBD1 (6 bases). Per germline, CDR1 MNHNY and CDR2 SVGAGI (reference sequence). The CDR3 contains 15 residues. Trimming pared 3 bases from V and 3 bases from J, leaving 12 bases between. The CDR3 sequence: CASSYGQGIYNEQFF. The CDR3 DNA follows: TGTGCCAGCAGTTATGGGCAGGGGATCTACAATGAGCAGTTCTTC.

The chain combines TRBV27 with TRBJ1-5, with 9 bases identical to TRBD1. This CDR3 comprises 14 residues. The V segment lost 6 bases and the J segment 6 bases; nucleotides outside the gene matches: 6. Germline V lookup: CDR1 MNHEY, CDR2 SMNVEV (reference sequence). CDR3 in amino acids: CASRRDRVAQPQHF. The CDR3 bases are TGTGCCAGCAGGAGGGACAGGGTTGCTCAGCCCCAGCATTTT.

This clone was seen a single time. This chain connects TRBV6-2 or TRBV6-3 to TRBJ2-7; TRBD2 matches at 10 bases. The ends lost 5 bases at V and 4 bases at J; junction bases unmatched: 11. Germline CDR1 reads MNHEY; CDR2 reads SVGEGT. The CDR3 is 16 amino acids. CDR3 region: CASSTLRTSGEYEQYF. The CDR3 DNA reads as TGTGCCAGCAGTACGCTCCGGACTAGCGGAGAATACGAGCAGTACTTC.

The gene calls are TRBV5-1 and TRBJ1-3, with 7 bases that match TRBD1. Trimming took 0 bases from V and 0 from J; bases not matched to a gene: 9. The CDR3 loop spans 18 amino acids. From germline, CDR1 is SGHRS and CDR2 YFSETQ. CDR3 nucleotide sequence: TGCGCCAGCAGCTTGGCCCCGACAGGGAGCCTCTCTGGAAACACCATATATTTT. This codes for CASSLAPTGSLSGNTIYF.